The rows below give T cell receptor beta chains drawn from one sample of a study of T cells in tuberculosis. Repertoires were generated with immunoSEQ multiplex PCR, while TCRdb's copy carries only in-frame clones and drops some. The sample contains approximately 35,000 clones, about 91% of which appear only once. The sequenced sample was PBMCs, obtained at tuberculosis diagnosis. All receptors come from an adult with tuberculosis. Some clones in this sample may be carry-over from other donors' samples. Both conserved end residues are trimmed from each CDR3. Each record gives: clone size, CDR3 length, D gene, V gene, CDR3 protein. A D gene is named only where the DNA matches it firmly. Part of the rows lack a size; the others show once, few, many or a class for expanded clones.

abundance: NA
len: 11
d_gene: NA
v_gene: TRBV5-1
CDR3aa: ASGRGLNYEQY

abundance: NA
len: 15
d_gene: TRBD2
v_gene: TRBV10-3
CDR3aa: AIRGTQRGGSTGELF

abundance: NA
len: 14
d_gene: TRBD1
v_gene: TRBV18
CDR3aa: ASSPDRVRMNTEAF

abundance: NA
len: 11
d_gene: NA
v_gene: TRBV18
CDR3aa: ASSLGAYNEQF

abundance: NA
len: 12
d_gene: TRBD2
v_gene: TRBV10-2
CDR3aa: ASRETSGKETQY

abundance: NA
len: 13
d_gene: TRBD1
v_gene: TRBV9
CDR3aa: ASSALGQGRETQY

abundance: NA
len: 14
d_gene: NA
v_gene: TRBV5-4
CDR3aa: ASSRRGPRPNTEAF

abundance: NA
len: 12
d_gene: NA
v_gene: TRBV6-5
CDR3aa: ASSLRDSNQPQH

abundance: NA
len: 12
d_gene: NA
v_gene: TRBV19
CDR3aa: ASGVPGRSQPQH

abundance: NA
len: 12
d_gene: TRBD1
v_gene: TRBV27
CDR3aa: ASRIRGSQETQY

abundance: NA
len: 11
d_gene: NA
v_gene: TRBV6-5
CDR3aa: ASRFGERYEQY

abundance: NA
len: 12
d_gene: NA
v_gene: TRBV13
CDR3aa: ASSSGQTLQPQH

abundance: NA
len: 14
d_gene: TRBD2
v_gene: TRBV28
CDR3aa: ASSGAGSLAKNIQY

abundance: NA
len: 11
d_gene: NA
v_gene: TRBV9
CDR3aa: ASSSSAGNTIY

abundance: once
len: 13
d_gene: NA
v_gene: TRBV11-3
CDR3aa: ASSRADRYTDTQY

abundance: NA
len: 13
d_gene: NA
v_gene: TRBV2
CDR3aa: ASSPRTRLNTEAF

abundance: once
len: 12
d_gene: TRBD2
v_gene: TRBV6-5
CDR3aa: ASSYSGGTGELF

abundance: NA
len: 14
d_gene: NA
v_gene: TRBV5-4
CDR3aa: ASSFFPIATNEKLF

abundance: NA
len: 12
d_gene: TRBD1
v_gene: TRBV10-3
CDR3aa: AISLQGANYGYT

abundance: NA
len: 13
d_gene: NA
v_gene: TRBV6-5
CDR3aa: ASTNPRYSNYGYT

abundance: NA
len: 12
d_gene: TRBD1
v_gene: TRBV18
CDR3aa: ASSPGQGDYEQY

abundance: once
len: 13
d_gene: NA
v_gene: TRBV4-1
CDR3aa: ASSPEPGTFYGYT

abundance: NA
len: 12
d_gene: NA
v_gene: TRBV6-5
CDR3aa: ASSYSNQGNEQF

abundance: NA
len: 13
d_gene: NA
v_gene: TRBV18
CDR3aa: ASSIETGFGYGYT

abundance: NA
len: 12
d_gene: TRBD1
v_gene: TRBV5-5
CDR3aa: ASSLTGAAYGYT

abundance: NA
len: 13
d_gene: TRBD2
v_gene: TRBV6-5
CDR3aa: ASGGAGGPADTQY

abundance: NA
len: 13
d_gene: TRBD1
v_gene: TRBV6-5
CDR3aa: ASSYTQGAAETQY

abundance: NA
len: 16
d_gene: TRBD2
v_gene: TRBV12-5
CDR3aa: ASGSTTSGGLVTGELF

abundance: NA
len: 14
d_gene: NA
v_gene: TRBV10-3
CDR3aa: AISEGWGGSNQPQH

abundance: NA
len: 14
d_gene: NA
v_gene: TRBV30
CDR3aa: AWSLGQVSSGNTIY

abundance: NA
len: 13
d_gene: NA
v_gene: TRBV7-8
CDR3aa: ASYRLPLRTDTQY

abundance: NA
len: 13
d_gene: TRBD1
v_gene: TRBV7-8
CDR3aa: ASSLNRDRTYEQY

abundance: NA
len: 12
d_gene: TRBD2
v_gene: TRBV5-1
CDR3aa: ASSLSREGHEQY

abundance: once
len: 13
d_gene: TRBD1
v_gene: TRBV6-5
CDR3aa: ASSYPIQGAPEQY

abundance: NA
len: 12
d_gene: NA
v_gene: TRBV7-6
CDR3aa: ASSWEGGTYEQY

abundance: once
len: 13
d_gene: TRBD2
v_gene: TRBV6-5
CDR3aa: ASSRGESSTDTQY

abundance: NA
len: 12
d_gene: TRBD1
v_gene: TRBV6-1
CDR3aa: ASSGTGEWRPQH

abundance: NA
len: 14
d_gene: TRBD2
v_gene: TRBV7-2
CDR3aa: ASSFSGGPYTDTQY

abundance: NA
len: 13
d_gene: NA
v_gene: TRBV5-1
CDR3aa: ASSSVTTGRDGYT

abundance: NA
len: 14
d_gene: NA
v_gene: TRBV19
CDR3aa: ASSIPLPRAGNTIY

abundance: NA
len: 11
d_gene: NA
v_gene: TRBV5-4
CDR3aa: ASSLGGADTQY

abundance: NA
len: 12
d_gene: NA
v_gene: TRBV6-1
CDR3aa: ASSRDFSGNTIY

abundance: NA
len: 12
d_gene: TRBD1
v_gene: TRBV2
CDR3aa: ASLTGALMDTQY